This TCR beta chain was found in a study of blood T cell repertoires in COVID-19. Study-wide background: Acute and convalescent COVID-19 specimens originated in the United States, Italy and Spain. PBMCs, B-cell-depleted T cells, or T cells were the source of the cDNA or gDNA that made up the material.

The V end lost 3 bases, the J end lost 5 bases, and 9 bases lay between the germline ends. Germline loops: CDR1 SGHDT, CDR2 YYEEEE. This CDR3 region has 14 residues. As originally analysed: How many nucleated cells were present was estimated from reference gene primer amplification. Profiled with immunoSEQ multiplex PCR; TCRdb holds only in-frame clones, not every one. From that table come the V and J calls and clone size; the DNA was used to work out D and trimming. The sample consists of approximately 260,000 clones, about four fifths of them appearing once. This sequence joins TRBV5-6 and TRBJ1-6; D is uncertain. Sequencing was done on a sample of peripheral blood. The clonotype comes from a woman at least 80 years old with acute or convalescent COVID-19. Here the CDR3 reads CASSSSRNNSPLHF. The CDR3 nucleotides are TGTGCCAGCAGCTCGTCCAGAAATAATTCACCCCTCCACTTT.